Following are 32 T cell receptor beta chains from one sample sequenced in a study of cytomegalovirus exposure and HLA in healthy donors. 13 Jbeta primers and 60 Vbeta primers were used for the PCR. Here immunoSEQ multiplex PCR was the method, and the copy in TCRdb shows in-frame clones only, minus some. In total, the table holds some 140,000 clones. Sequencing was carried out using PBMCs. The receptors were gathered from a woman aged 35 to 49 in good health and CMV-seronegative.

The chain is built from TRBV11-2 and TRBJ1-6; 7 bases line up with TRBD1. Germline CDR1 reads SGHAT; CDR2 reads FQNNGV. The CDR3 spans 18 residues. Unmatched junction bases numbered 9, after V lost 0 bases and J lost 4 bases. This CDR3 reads CASSLDLTGVTYNSPLHF. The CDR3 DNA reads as TGTGCCAGCAGCTTAGACCTTACAGGGGTTACATATAATTCACCCCTCCACTTT. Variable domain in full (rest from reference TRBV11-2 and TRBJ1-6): EAGVAQSPRYKIIEKRQSVAFWCNPISGHATLYWYQQILGQGPKLLIQFQNNGVVDDSQLPKDRFSAERLKGVDSTLKIQPAKLEDSAVYLCASSLDLTGVTYNSPLHFGNGTRLTVT.

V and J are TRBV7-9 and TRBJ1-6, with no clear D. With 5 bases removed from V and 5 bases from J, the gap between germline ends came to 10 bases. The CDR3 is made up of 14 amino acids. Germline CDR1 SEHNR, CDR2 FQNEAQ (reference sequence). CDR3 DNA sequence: TGTGCCAGCAGCGACATTCGAAATAATTCACCCCTCCACTTT. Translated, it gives CASSDIRNNSPLHF.

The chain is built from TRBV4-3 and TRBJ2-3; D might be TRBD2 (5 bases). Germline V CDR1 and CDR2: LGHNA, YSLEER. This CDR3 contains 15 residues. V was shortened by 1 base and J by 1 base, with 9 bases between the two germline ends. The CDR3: CASSQGETRTDTQYF. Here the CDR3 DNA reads TGCGCCAGCAGCCAAGGGGAGACCCGCACAGATACGCAGTATTTT.

The CDR3 region has the DNA TGTGCCAGCAGTCCCCCGGGGAACGAGCAGTACTTC. Encoded protein: CASSPPGNEQYF. The chain uses TRBV6-4 and TRBJ2-7, with D possibly TRBD2 on 5 matching bases. This CDR3 has 12 residues. Germline values: CDR1 MRHNA, CDR2 SNTAGT. Trimming took 5 bases from V and 5 from J, leaving 10 bases between them.

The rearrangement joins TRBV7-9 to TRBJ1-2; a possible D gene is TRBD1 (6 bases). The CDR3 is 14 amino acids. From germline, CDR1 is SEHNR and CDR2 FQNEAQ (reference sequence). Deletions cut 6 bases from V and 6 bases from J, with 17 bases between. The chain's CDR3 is CASSSILRGNGYTF. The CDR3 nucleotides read TGTGCCAGCAGTTCTATTCTCAGGGGTAATGGCTACACCTTC.

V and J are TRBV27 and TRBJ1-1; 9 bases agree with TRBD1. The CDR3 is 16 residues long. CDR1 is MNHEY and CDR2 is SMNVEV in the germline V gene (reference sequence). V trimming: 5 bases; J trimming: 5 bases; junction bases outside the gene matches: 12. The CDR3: CASSLLQGARRTEAFF. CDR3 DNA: TGTGCCAGCAGTCTTCTACAGGGGGCGCGGCGGACTGAAGCTTTCTTT.

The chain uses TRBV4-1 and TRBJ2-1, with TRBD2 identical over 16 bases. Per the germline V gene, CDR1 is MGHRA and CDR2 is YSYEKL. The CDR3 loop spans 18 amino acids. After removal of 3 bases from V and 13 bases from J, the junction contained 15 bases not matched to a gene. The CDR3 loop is CASSHKSVGTSGGDGQFF. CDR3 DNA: TGCGCCAGCAGCCACAAATCCGTTGGGACTAGCGGGGGGGATGGCCAGTTCTTC.

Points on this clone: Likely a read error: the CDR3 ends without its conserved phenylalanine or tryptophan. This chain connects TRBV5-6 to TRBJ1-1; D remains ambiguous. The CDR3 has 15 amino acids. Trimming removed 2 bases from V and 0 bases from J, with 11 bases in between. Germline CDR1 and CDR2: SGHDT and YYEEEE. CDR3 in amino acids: CASSLWRRMNTEAFL. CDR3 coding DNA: TGTGCCAGCAGCTTATGGCGGCGAATGAACACTGAAGCTTTCCTT.

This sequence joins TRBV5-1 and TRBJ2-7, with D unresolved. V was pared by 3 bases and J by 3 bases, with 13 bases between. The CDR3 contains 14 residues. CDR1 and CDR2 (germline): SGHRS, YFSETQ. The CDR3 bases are TGCGCCAGCAGCTCGGCGCCGGAAGACTACGAGCAGTACGTC. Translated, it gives CASSSAPEDYEQYV.

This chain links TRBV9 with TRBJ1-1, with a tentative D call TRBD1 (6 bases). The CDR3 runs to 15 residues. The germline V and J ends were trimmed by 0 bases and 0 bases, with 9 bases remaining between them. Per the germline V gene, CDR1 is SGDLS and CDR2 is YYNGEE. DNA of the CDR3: TGTGCCAGCAGCGTAGGAGGACAGATGAACACTGAAGCTTTCTTT. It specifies CASSVGGQMNTEAFF.

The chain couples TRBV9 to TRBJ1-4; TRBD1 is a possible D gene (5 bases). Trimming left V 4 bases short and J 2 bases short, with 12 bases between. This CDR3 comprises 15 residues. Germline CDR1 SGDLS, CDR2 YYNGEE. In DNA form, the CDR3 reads TGTGCCAGCAGCCGCAGGGCACGGACTAATGAAAAACTGTTTTTT. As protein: CASSRRARTNEKLFF. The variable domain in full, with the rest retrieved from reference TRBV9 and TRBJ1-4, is DSGVTQTPKHLITATGQRVTLRCSPRSGDLSVYWYQQSLDQGLQFLIQYYNGEERAKGNILERFSAQQFPDLHSELNLSSLELGDSALYFCASSRRARTNEKLFFGSGTQLSVL.

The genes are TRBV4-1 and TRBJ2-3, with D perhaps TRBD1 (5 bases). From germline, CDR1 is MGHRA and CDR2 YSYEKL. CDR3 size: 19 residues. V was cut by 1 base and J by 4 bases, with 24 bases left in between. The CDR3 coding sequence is TGCGCCAGCAGCCAAGTTCGTTTAGGCAGGGTGTTCTCCTCAGATACGCAGTATTTT. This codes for CASSQVRLGRVFSSDTQYF.

The CDR3 DNA reads TGTGCCAGCAGCTTATCGACAGGGGGCATTGGCAATTCACCCCTCCACTTT. This encodes CASSLSTGGIGNSPLHF. V gene TRBV7-9 combines with J gene TRBJ1-6; 10 bases are shared with TRBD1. V lost 2 bases, J lost 7 bases, and 8 bases stayed unmatched. There are 17 residues in the CDR3. The germline V gene has CDR1 SEHNR and CDR2 FQNEAQ (reference sequence).

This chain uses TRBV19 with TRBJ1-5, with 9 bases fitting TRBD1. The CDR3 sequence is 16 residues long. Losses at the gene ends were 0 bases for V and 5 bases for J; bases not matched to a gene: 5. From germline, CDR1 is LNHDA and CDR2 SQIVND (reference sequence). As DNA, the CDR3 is TGTGCCAGTAGTATAGAAGGACAGGGGCGTTATCAGCCCCAGCATTTT. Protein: CASSIEGQGRYQPQHF.

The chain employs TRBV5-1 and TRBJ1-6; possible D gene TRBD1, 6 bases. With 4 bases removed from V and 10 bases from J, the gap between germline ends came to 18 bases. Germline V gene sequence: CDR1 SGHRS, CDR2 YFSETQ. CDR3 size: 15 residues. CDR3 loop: CASSLRDLDRSPLHF. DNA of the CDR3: TGCGCCAGCAGCCTCCGGGACCTAGACAGGTCACCCCTCCACTTT.

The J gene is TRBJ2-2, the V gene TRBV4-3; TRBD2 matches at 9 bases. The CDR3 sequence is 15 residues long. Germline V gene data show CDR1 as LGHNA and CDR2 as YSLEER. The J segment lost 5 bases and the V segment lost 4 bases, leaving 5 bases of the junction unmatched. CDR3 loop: CASSPLAGGTGELFF. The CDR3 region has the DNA TGCGCCAGCAGCCCTTTGGCGGGGGGGACCGGGGAGCTGTTTTTT.

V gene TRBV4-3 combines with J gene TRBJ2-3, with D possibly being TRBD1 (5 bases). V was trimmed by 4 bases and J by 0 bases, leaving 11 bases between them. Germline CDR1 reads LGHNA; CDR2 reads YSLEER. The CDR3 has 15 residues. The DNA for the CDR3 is TGCGCCAGCAGCCGTGTGGACAAGAGCACAGATACGCAGTATTTT. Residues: CASSRVDKSTDTQYF.

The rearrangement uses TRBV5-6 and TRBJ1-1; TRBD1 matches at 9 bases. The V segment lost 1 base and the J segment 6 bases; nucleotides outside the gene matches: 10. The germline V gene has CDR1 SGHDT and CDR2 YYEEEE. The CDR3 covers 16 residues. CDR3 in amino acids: CASSLTGGQMLSEAFF. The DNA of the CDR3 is TGTGCCAGCAGCTTGACAGGGGGCCAGATGCTCTCTGAAGCTTTCTTT.

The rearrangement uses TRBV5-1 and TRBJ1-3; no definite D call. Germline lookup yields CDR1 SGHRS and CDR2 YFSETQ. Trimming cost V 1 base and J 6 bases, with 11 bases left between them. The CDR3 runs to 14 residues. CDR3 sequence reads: CASSLPGIENTIYF. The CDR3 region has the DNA TGCGCCAGCAGCTTGCCGGGGATAGAAAACACCATATATTTT.

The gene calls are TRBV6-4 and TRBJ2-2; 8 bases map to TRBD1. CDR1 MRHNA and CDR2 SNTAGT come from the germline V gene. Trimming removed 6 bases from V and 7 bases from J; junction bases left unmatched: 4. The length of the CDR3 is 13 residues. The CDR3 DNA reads TGTGCCAGCAGAGGACAGGGAGACGGGGAGCTGTTTTTT. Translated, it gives CASRGQGDGELFF.

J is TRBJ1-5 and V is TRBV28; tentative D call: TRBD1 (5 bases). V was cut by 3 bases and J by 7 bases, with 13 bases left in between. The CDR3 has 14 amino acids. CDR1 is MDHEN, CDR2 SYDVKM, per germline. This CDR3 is CASSFEDRAQPQHF. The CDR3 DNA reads TGTGCCAGCAGTTTTGAAGACAGAGCGCAGCCCCAGCATTTT.

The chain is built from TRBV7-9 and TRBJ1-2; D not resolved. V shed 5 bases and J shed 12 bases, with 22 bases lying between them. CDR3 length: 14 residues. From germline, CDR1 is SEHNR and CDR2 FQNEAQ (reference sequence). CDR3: CASSLLGKEERDTF. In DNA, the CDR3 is TGTGCCAGCAGCCTCTTAGGGAAGGAGGAACGGGACACCTTC.

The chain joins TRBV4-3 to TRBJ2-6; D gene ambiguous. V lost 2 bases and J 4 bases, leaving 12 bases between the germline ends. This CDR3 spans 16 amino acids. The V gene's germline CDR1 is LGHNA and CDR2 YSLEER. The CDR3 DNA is TGCGCCAGCAGCCAAACCCCCCGGCGGGGGGCCAACGTCCTGACTTTC. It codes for CASSQTPRRGANVLTF.

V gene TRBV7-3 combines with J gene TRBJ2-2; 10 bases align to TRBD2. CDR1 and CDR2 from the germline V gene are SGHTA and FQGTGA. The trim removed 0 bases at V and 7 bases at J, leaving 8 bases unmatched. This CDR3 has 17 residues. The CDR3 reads CASSLTTSGGADGELFF. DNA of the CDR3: TGTGCCAGCAGCTTAACGACCAGCGGGGGGGCTGACGGGGAGCTGTTTTTT.

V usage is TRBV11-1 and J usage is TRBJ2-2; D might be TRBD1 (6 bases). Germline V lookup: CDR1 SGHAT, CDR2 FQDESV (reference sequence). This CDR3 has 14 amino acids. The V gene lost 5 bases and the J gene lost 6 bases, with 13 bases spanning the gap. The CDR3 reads CASSEIRGAGELFF. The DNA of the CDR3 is TGTGCCAGCAGCGAGATCAGGGGTGCCGGGGAGCTGTTTTTT. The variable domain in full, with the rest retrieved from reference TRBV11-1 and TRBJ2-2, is EAEVAQSPRYKITEKSQAVAFWCDPISGHATLYWYRQILGQGPELLVQFQDESVVDDSQLPKDRFSAERLKGVDSTLKIQPAELGDSAMYLCASSEIRGAGELFFGEGSRLTVL.

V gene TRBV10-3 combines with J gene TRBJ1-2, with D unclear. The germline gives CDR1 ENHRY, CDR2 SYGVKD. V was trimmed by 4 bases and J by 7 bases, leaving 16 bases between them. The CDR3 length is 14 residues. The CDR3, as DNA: TGTGCCATCAGTGTTGGTAGGAGTTCGGGTGGCTACACCTTC. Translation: CAISVGRSSGGYTF.

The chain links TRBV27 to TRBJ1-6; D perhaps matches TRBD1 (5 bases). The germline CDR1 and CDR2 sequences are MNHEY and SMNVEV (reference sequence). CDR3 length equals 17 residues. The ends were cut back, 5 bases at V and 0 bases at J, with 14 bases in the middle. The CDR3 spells CASSPRGQGSYNSPLHF. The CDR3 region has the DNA TGTGCCAGCAGTCCCCGCGGCCAGGGCTCCTATAATTCACCCCTCCACTTT.

The CDR3 loop reads CASSLQGRQPQHF. DNA of the CDR3: TGTGCCAGCAGCTTACAGGGGCGGCAGCCCCAGCATTTT. This chain connects TRBV7-2 to TRBJ1-5, with TRBD1 as a possible D gene (6 bases). The germline V and J ends were trimmed by 2 bases and 7 bases, with 9 bases remaining between them. Germline V CDR1 and CDR2: SGHTA, FQGNSA. The CDR3 consists of 13 residues.

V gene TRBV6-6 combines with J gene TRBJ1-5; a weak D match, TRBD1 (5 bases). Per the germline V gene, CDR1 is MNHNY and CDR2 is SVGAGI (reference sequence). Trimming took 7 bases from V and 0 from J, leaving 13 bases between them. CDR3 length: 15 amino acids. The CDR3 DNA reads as TGTGCCAGCAACCGCCGGGGGAATAGCAATCAGCCCCAGCATTTT. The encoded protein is CASNRRGNSNQPQHF.

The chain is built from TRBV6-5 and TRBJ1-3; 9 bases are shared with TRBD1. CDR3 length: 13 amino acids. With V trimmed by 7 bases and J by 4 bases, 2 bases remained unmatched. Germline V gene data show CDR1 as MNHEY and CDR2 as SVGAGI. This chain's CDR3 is CASIGQGGNTIYF. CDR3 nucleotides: TGTGCCAGCATTGGACAGGGGGGAAACACCATATATTTT.

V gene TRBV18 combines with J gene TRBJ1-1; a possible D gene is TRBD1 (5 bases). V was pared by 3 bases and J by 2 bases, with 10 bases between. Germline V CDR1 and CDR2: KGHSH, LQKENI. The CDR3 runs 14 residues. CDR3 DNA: TGTGCCAGCTCACCGGGGCCGCTCAACACTGAAGCTTTCTTT. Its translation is CASSPGPLNTEAFF. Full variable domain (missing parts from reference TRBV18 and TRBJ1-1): NAGVMQNPRHLVRRRGQEARLRCSPMKGHSHVYWYRQLPEEGLKFMVYLQKENIIDESGMPKERFSAEFPKEGPSILRIQQVVRGDSAAYFCASSPGPLNTEAFFGQGTRLTVV.

The CDR3 region is CASSYQDRSNQPQHF. CDR3 nucleotides: TGTGCCAGCAGTTACCAGGACAGAAGCAATCAGCCCCAGCATTTT. This chain joins TRBV6-6 and TRBJ1-5; weak D call: TRBD1 (6 bases). This CDR3 region has 15 residues. V lost 2 bases and J 1 base, leaving 9 bases between the germline ends. Germline V gene sequence: CDR1 MNHNY, CDR2 SVGAGI (reference sequence).